This T cell receptor (beta chain) was sequenced during a study of blood T cells in healthy people across ages. Around 9 milliliters of peripheral blood were drawn from each donor into EDTA-treated tubes. Whole-study findings and limits: In long-lived donors, naive CD4+ cell counts and diversity exceeded those of aged donors. Reliance upon unsorted PBMCs precluded definitive naive versus antigen-experienced comparison. It was not known whether donors were CMV positive (a possible confounder of expanded clonotype changes).

A second PCR, run for about 7 to 12 cycles, used a sample-barcoded 5' primer plus a J-beta primer mix. In TCRdb, the 5' RACE reads were re-called with MiXCR into one record per CDR3 protein. This sample has about 2 million distinct CDR3 sequences, with about 50% found just once. This clonotype appeared a few times. What it recognizes is unknown. The germline gives CDR1 LNHNV, CDR2 YYDKDF (reference sequence). Trimming took 0 bases from V and 5 from J, leaving 12 bases between them. CDR3 length equals 15 residues. The clonotype comes from a woman aged 40 to 55 in good health. The sample taken for sequencing was blood. V and J are TRBV15 and TRBJ2-3; the D gene is possibly TRBD1 (5 bases). For the CDR3, the DNA is TGTGCCACCAGCAGAGATATGCAGGGTGTAGATACGCAGTATTTT. Protein: CATSRDMQGVDTQYF.